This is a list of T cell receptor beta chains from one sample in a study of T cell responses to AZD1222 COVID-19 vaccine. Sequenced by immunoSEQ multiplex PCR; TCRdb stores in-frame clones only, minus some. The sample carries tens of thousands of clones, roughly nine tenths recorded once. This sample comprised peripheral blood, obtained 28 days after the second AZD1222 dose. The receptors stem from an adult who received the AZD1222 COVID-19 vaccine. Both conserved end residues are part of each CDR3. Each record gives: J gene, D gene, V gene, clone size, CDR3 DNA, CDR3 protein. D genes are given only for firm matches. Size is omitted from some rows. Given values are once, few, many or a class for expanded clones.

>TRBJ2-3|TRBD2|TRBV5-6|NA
TGTGCCAGCAGCGACGGGACTAGGGGAGGTACGCAGTATTTT
CASSDGTRGGTQYF
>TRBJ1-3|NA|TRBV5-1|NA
TGCGCCAGCAGCGAGAGGGGGGACCGAAACACCATATATTTT
CASSERGDRNTIYF
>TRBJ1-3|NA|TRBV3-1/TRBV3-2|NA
TGTGCCAGCAGCCAAGGCTTCTCTGGAAACACCATATATTTT
CASSQGFSGNTIYF
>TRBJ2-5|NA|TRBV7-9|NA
TGTGCCAGCAGCCTGATGGGGGTACAAGAGACCCAGTACTTC
CASSLMGVQETQYF
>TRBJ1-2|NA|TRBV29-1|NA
TGCAGCGTTGACAGGGAGAGTTATGGCTACACCTTC
CSVDRESYGYTF
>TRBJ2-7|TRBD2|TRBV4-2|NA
TGTGCCAGCAGCCAAGATAGAGCTACTAGCGGGACCTTCTACGAGCAGTACTTC
CASSQDRATSGTFYEQYF
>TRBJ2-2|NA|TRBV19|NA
TGTGCCAGTACCTTTGTAGGGGAGCTGTTTTTT
CASTFVGELFF
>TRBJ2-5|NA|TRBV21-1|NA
TGTGCCAGCAGCATCACTAGGGGCTTTTCGCGGGGGGCTATGTTAGAGACCCAGTACTTC
CASSITRGFSRGAMLETQYF
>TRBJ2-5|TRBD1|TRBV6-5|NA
TGTGCCAGCAGTTTCAGGGGGCGCGAAGAGACCCAGTACTTC
CASSFRGREETQYF
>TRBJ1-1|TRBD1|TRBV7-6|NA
TGTGCCAGCAGCTTAGGGACAGGTGAAGCTTTCTTT
CASSLGTGEAFF
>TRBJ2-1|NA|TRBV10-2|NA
TGCGCCAGCAGTGCACTAGAGAATGAGCAGTTCTTC
CASSALENEQFF
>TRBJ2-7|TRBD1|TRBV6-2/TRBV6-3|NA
TGTGCCAGCAGCCAGACAGGGGGCGCTTACTACGAGCAGTACTTC
CASSQTGGAYYEQYF
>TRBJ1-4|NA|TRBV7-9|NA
TGTGCCTCAACGGGCGGGGGTTGGGAAAAACTGTTTTTT
CASTGGGWEKLFF
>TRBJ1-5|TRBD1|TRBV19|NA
TGTGCCGGGGGCCGGGGACAGCCGGGGGATCAGCCCCAGCATTTT
CAGGRGQPGDQPQHF
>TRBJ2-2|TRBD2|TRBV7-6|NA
TGTGCCAGCAGCTCCGCCCTAGCGGGGGGGTGGACCGGGGAGCTGTTTTTT
CASSSALAGGWTGELFF
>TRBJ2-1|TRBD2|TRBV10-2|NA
TGCGCCAGCCAAAGCGGGGGGGCCGGGAATGAGCAGTTCTTC
CASQSGGAGNEQFF
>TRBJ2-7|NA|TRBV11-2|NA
TGTGCCAGCAGCTTAGTTCTAGACCCCTCCTACGAGCAGTACTTC
CASSLVLDPSYEQYF
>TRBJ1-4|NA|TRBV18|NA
TGTGCCAGCTCACCATTGAGGTCCAGGGGCTACGACAGAAATGAAAAACTGTTTTTT
CASSPLRSRGYDRNEKLFF
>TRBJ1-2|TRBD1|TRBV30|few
TGTGCCCAAAAAGGGGGCAGCCTTAACTATGGCTACACCTTC
CAQKGGSLNYGYTF
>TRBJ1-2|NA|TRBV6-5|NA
TGTGCCAGCAGAGACGCCCCAAGTGGCTACACCTTC
CASRDAPSGYTF
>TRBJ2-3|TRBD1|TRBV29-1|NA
TGCAGCGTTGGTCTCCCCGGGACAGCACGCTATACGCAGTATTTT
CSVGLPGTARYTQYF
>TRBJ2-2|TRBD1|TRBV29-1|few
TGCAGCGTCAAGGGACAGGGTGCGGGGACCGGGGAGCTGTTTTTT
CSVKGQGAGTGELFF
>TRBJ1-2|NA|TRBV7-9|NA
TGTGCCAGCACCAAAGAAAACTTCTTAAGGGGCTACACCTTC
CASTKENFLRGYTF
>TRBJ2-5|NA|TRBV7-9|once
TGTGCCAGCAGCTTAGGGCACAGCCAAGAGACCCAGTACTTC
CASSLGHSQETQYF
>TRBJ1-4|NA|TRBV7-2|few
TGTGCCAGCAGCCACTTGGGTGAAAAACTGTTTTTT
CASSHLGEKLFF
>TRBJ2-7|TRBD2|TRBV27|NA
TGTGCCAGCAGTTTACAAGCGGGGGGCTCCTACGAGCAGTACTTC
CASSLQAGGSYEQYF
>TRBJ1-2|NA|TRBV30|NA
TGTGCCTGGAGTGGCGTCCTTTCGGGTGGCTACACCTTC
CAWSGVLSGGYTF
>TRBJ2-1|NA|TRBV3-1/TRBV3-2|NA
TGTGCCAGCAGCCCTAGGGGGGGCCAGGCCTACAATGAGCAGTTCTTC
CASSPRGGQAYNEQFF
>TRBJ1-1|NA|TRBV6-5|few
TGTGCCAGCAGTTACGGTCAGTTGAACACTGAAGCTTTCTTT
CASSYGQLNTEAFF
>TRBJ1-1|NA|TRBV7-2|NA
TGTGCCAGCAGCTTCCACATGAACACTGAAGCTTTCTTT
CASSFHMNTEAFF
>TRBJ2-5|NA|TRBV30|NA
TGTGCCTGGAGTGCGGGCCAAGAGACCCAGTACTTC
CAWSAGQETQYF
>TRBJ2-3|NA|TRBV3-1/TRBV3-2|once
TGTGCCAGCAGCCAATTCGGTGCGGATACGCAGTATTTT
CASSQFGADTQYF
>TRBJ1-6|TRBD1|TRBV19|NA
TGTGCCAGTAGCACCATCGACAGGGCTCGTAATTCACCCCTCCACTTT
CASSTIDRARNSPLHF
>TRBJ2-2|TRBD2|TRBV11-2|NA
TGTGCCAGCAGCCCAAGTAGCGGGGGGGCCACCGGGGAGCTGTTTTTT
CASSPSSGGATGELFF
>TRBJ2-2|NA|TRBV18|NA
TGTGCCAGCTCACCACGAAGTCAGTCCGGGGAGCTGTTTTTT
CASSPRSQSGELFF
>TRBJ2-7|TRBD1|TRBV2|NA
TGTGCCAGCAGTGAAGGGACAGGGTATACCTACGAGCAGTACTTC
CASSEGTGYTYEQYF
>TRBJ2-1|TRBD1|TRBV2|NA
TGTGCCAGCAGTTTGGGGGGACAGGCATACAATGAGCAGTTCTTC
CASSLGGQAYNEQFF
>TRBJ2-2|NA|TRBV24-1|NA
TGTGCCACCAGCCTACCGAACACCGGGGAGCTGTTTTTT
CATSLPNTGELFF
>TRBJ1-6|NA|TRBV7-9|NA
TGTGCCAGCAGCAGGGTAGACGGAACTAATTCACCCCTCCACTTT
CASSRVDGTNSPLHF
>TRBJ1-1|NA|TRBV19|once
TGTGCCAGTAGTATAGATAGGGGGGGTGAAGCTTTCTTT
CASSIDRGGEAFF
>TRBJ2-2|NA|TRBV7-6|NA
TGTGCCAGCAGCCAAGCCAGGGCCGGGGAGCTGTTTTTT
CASSQARAGELFF
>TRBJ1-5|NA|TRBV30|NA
TGTGCCTGGAGTCAGCTGAGCAATCAGCCCCAGCATTTT
CAWSQLSNQPQHF
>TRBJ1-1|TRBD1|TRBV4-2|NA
TGTGCCAGCAGCCAAGGACAGGGGGCGGTCACTGAAGCTTTCTTT
CASSQGQGAVTEAFF
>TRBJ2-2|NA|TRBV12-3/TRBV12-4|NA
TGTGCCAGCAGTTTTTCGGGGGAGCTGTTTTTT
CASSFSGELFF
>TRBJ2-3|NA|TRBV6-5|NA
TGTGCCAGCCTCGATCCAGGCCCCGATACGCAGTATTTT
CASLDPGPDTQYF
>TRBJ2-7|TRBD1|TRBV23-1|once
TGCGCCAGCAGTCAGGCCGGGACAGACAAATACGAGCAGTACTTC
CASSQAGTDKYEQYF
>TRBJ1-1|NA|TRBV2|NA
TGTGCCAGCAGGGCAACACAGAACACTGAAGCTTTCTTT
CASRATQNTEAFF
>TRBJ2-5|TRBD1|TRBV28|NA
TGTGCCAGCATTTCAGGGGGCGTGGGGCAAGAGACCCAGTACTTC
CASISGGVGQETQYF
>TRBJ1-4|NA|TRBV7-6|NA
TGTGCCAGCAGCTTACGGGCAGCTACAACTAATGAAAAACTGTTTTTT
CASSLRAATTNEKLFF
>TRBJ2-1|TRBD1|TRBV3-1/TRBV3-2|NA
TGTGCCAGCAGCCATCCCCGGGACAGGGGTTTTTTTGAGCAGTTCTTC
CASSHPRDRGFFEQFF